One and the same sample provided the 22 T cell receptor beta chains below, sequenced in a study of PD-L1 blockade in urothelial cancer. Time point reported: pretreatment peripheral blood. The repertoire was sequenced with immunoSEQ multiplex PCR; TCRdb's copy has only in-frame clones and lacks some. Here the sample spans roughly 63,000 clones, 81% being singletons. The source material was PBMCs, sampled around atezolizumab (anti-PD-L1) treatment. These TCRs come from a man in his 70s with urothelial cancer.

This clone turned up a few times. The chain carries TRBV27 and TRBJ1-1; 7 positions match TRBD1. CDR1 MNHEY and CDR2 SMNVEV come from the germline V gene (reference sequence). Trimming cost V 8 bases and J 1 base; bases outside gene matches: 4. This CDR3 spans 13 amino acids. CDR3 sequence: CASSYRGNTEAFF. As DNA, the CDR3 is TGTGCCAGCTCATACAGGGGGAACACTGAAGCTTTCTTT.

The chain has TRBV19 and TRBJ1-2; D perhaps matches TRBD1 (6 bases). In germline, CDR1 is LNHDA, CDR2 SQIVND (reference sequence). The CDR3 runs 16 residues. V was cut by 7 bases and J by 2 bases, with 20 bases left in between. The CDR3 reads CASTMRARGANYGYTF. CDR3 nucleotides: TGTGCCAGTACCATGAGGGCACGGGGGGCCAACTATGGCTACACCTTC.

Written as DNA, the CDR3 is TGTGCCAGCAGACCGGACACCGCCCAAGAGACCCAGTACTTC. This translates into CASRPDTAQETQYF. This chain joins TRBV28 and TRBJ2-5, with D possibly TRBD1 on 5 matching bases. With 6 bases removed from V and 1 base from J, the gap between germline ends came to 12 bases. CDR1 MDHEN and CDR2 SYDVKM come from the germline V gene. The CDR3 covers 14 residues. The full variable domain, completed using reference TRBV28 and TRBJ2-5, is DVKVTQSSRYLVKRTGEKVFLECVQDMDHENMFWYRQDPGLGLRLIYFSYDVKMKEKGDIPEGYSVSREKKERFSLILESASTNQTSMYLCASRPDTAQETQYFGPGTRLLVL.

V gene TRBV5-1 combines with J gene TRBJ1-1; D is unresolved. Trimming left V 4 bases short and J 1 base short, with 11 bases between. Germline CDR1 SGHRS, CDR2 YFSETQ. The CDR3 has 14 residues. Written as DNA, the CDR3 is TGCGCCAGCAGCGTGGGGAGCGGGAACACTGAAGCTTTCTTT. Translated, it gives CASSVGSGNTEAFF.

This sequence joins TRBV10-3 and TRBJ2-3; possible D gene TRBD1, 6 bases. Between the trimmed V and J ends, which lost 4 bases and 1 base, there was a span of 6 bases. This CDR3 region has 13 residues. CDR1 is ENHRY, CDR2 SYGVKD, per germline. CDR3 coding DNA: TGTGCCATCAGTGGGACAGGCACAGATACGCAGTATTTT. As protein: CAISGTGTDTQYF.

The gene calls are TRBV27 and TRBJ2-3, with 11 bases aligning to TRBD2. There are 14 residues in the CDR3. After removal of 5 bases from V and 6 bases from J, the junction contained 4 bases not matched to a gene. Germline V lookup: CDR1 MNHEY, CDR2 SMNVEV (reference sequence). The CDR3 DNA follows: TGTGCCAGCAGTCTTAGCGGGAGGGGTGATACGCAGTATTTT. It is translated as CASSLSGRGDTQYF.

The V gene is TRBV27, the J gene TRBJ2-6; tentatively, D is TRBD1 (5 bases). Deletions cut 7 bases from V and 1 base from J, with 14 bases between. The CDR3 is 16 amino acids. The V gene's germline CDR1 is MNHEY and CDR2 SMNVEV (reference sequence). The CDR3 protein is CASTTVSTSGANVLTF. Here the CDR3 DNA reads TGTGCCAGCACGACAGTCTCGACATCTGGGGCCAACGTCCTGACTTTC.

The chain couples TRBV9 to TRBJ2-5, with a possible D match to TRBD2 (6 bases). V was shortened by 0 bases and J by 5 bases, with 14 bases between the two germline ends. The CDR3 runs to 15 residues. Germline values: CDR1 SGDLS, CDR2 YYNGEE. The CDR3 nucleotides read TGTGCCAGCAGCGTAGTCCAAGGGACTCTGGAGACCCAGTACTTC. It yields the protein CASSVVQGTLETQYF. Based on the CDR3 plus reference TRBV9 and TRBJ2-5, the full variable domain is DSGVTQTPKHLITATGQRVTLRCSPRSGDLSVYWYQQSLDQGLQFLIQYYNGEERAKGNILERFSAQQFPDLHSELNLSSLELGDSALYFCASSVVQGTLETQYFGPGTRLLVL.

The chain couples TRBV18 to TRBJ2-7, with D possibly TRBD1 on 6 matching bases. There are 12 residues in the CDR3. Germline assignment: CDR1 KGHSH and CDR2 LQKENI. Trimming left V 6 bases short and J 3 bases short, with 9 bases between. Written as DNA, the CDR3 is TGTGCCAGCTCTCAGGACAGCTACGAGCAGTACTTC. Protein product: CASSQDSYEQYF. Looking up the rest from reference TRBV18 and TRBJ2-7 gives the full variable domain: NAGVMQNPRHLVRRRGQEARLRCSPMKGHSHVYWYRQLPEEGLKFMVYLQKENIIDESGMPKERFSAEFPKEGPSILRIQQVVRGDSAAYFCASSQDSYEQYFGPGTRLTVT.

The rearrangement links TRBV6-5 to TRBJ2-7, with 14 bases lining up with TRBD2. Trimming at V came to 4 bases and at J to 6 bases, leaving 8 bases not matched to a gene. Germline lookup yields CDR1 MNHEY and CDR2 SVGAGI. There are 16 residues in the CDR3. CDR3 amino acids: CASSLASGTSGSEQYF. In nucleotides, the CDR3 is TGTGCCAGCAGTTTGGCTTCCGGGACTAGCGGGAGCGAGCAGTACTTC.

With regard to this clone: At one end the junction does not follow the germline gene, possibly because of a read error. At the DNA level, this CDR3 is encoded by other sequences in the same sample as well. The chain employs TRBV20-1 and TRBJ2-1, with 7 bases identical to TRBD1. Per the germline V gene, CDR1 is DFQATT and CDR2 is SNEGSKA (reference sequence). The CDR3 consists of 11 residues. CDR3 in DNA: TGCAGCGCTAATCAGGGGGAAGAGCAGTTCTTC. It codes for CSANQGEEQFF.

The chain has TRBV6-6 and TRBJ2-1, with 7 bases lining up with TRBD1. The CDR3 length is 13 residues. Germline values: CDR1 MNHNY, CDR2 SVGAGI (reference sequence). J lost 8 bases, V lost 6 bases, and 7 bases had no gene match. CDR3 sequence reads: CASSGTARDEQFF. The CDR3, as DNA: TGTGCCAGCAGCGGGACAGCCCGAGATGAGCAGTTCTTC.

This chain links TRBV25-1 with TRBJ1-3, with 7 bases that match TRBD1. This CDR3 has 15 residues. The ends lost 1 base at V and 4 bases at J; junction bases unmatched: 4. Germline V gene lookup returns CDR1 MGHDK and CDR2 SYGVNS. CDR3 sequence (DNA): TGTGCCAGCAGTGAATGGGGGACAGCCGGAAACACCATATATTTT. Amino acid sequence: CASSEWGTAGNTIYF.

V gene TRBV28 combines with J gene TRBJ2-7; D perhaps matches TRBD1 (5 bases). Trimming shortened V by 5 bases and J by 3 bases, and 17 bases separated the two germline ends. The CDR3 loop spans 15 amino acids. Germline V gene sequence: CDR1 MDHEN, CDR2 SYDVKM. The CDR3 region is CASSLDSYTIYEQYF. The CDR3 DNA is TGTGCCAGCAGTCTTGACAGCTACACCATCTACGAGCAGTACTTC.

Written as DNA, the CDR3 is TGTGCCAGCTCACCACCAGCGGGAGATGAGCAGTTCTTC. The encoded protein is CASSPPAGDEQFF. The gene calls are TRBV18 and TRBJ2-1; TRBD2 aligns across 8 bases. V trimming: 0 bases; J trimming: 8 bases; junction bases outside the gene matches: 0. Germline CDR1 is KGHSH and CDR2 is LQKENI. The CDR3 runs 13 residues.

This chain uses TRBV19 with TRBJ2-1; the match to TRBD2 covers 11 bases. The J segment lost 1 base and the V segment lost 7 bases, leaving 6 bases of the junction unmatched. The CDR3 has 16 residues. Per the germline V gene, CDR1 is LNHDA and CDR2 is SQIVND (reference sequence). The CDR3 DNA reads as TGTGCCAGTAAACTAGCGGGAGCGACTTCCTACAATGAGCAGTTCTTC. This encodes CASKLAGATSYNEQFF.

The J gene is TRBJ1-1, the V gene TRBV5-1, with 7 bases fitting TRBD1. Germline assignment: CDR1 SGHRS and CDR2 YFSETQ. With V trimmed by 4 bases and J by 0 bases, 3 bases remained unmatched. The CDR3 loop spans 14 amino acids. The CDR3 bases are TGCGCCAGCAGCGACGGGACAGTGAACACTGAAGCTTTCTTT. Its translation is CASSDGTVNTEAFF.

The chain links TRBV5-1 to TRBJ2-5; maybe TRBD2 (6 bases). Per the germline V gene, CDR1 is SGHRS and CDR2 is YFSETQ. Between the trimmed V and J ends, which lost 0 bases and 5 bases, there was a span of 17 bases. The CDR3 sequence is 16 residues long. The CDR3 nucleotides are TGCGCCAGCAGCTTGGAAGGGGAGGCCCGGGGGGAGACCCAGTACTTC. Encoded protein: CASSLEGEARGETQYF.

The chain uses TRBV5-1 and TRBJ2-2; 8 positions agree with TRBD1. CDR1 is SGHRS, CDR2 YFSETQ, per germline. The ends lost 3 bases at V and 6 bases at J; junction bases unmatched: 10. This CDR3 comprises 16 residues. The CDR3 region is CASSWGDRRNAGELFF. The CDR3 region has the DNA TGCGCCAGCAGCTGGGGGGACAGGCGAAACGCCGGGGAGCTGTTTTTT.

This chain uses TRBV7-9 with TRBJ2-7, with D possibly matching TRBD1 (5 bases). This CDR3 is built from 13 residues. Looked up from germline, CDR1 is SEHNR and CDR2 is FQNEAQ (reference sequence). The V and J ends lost 2 bases and 7 bases respectively, with 12 bases between them. The CDR3 sequence: CASSLPQGREQYF. The CDR3 coding sequence is TGTGCCAGCAGCTTACCGCAGGGTAGGGAGCAGTACTTC. The full variable domain, in which reference TRBV7-9 and TRBJ2-7 provide the parts outside the CDR3, is DTGVSQNPRHKITKRGQNVTFRCDPISEHNRLYWYRQTLGQGPEFLTYFQNEAQLEKSRLLSDRFSAERPKGSFSTLEIQRTEQGDSAMYLCASSLPQGREQYFGPGTRLTVT.

V and J are TRBV6-6 and TRBJ2-2; TRBD2 aligns across 12 bases. After removal of 5 bases from V and 6 bases from J, the junction contained 4 bases not matched to a gene. The CDR3 extends over 15 amino acids. Germline V gives CDR1 MNHNY, CDR2 SVGAGI (reference sequence). The DNA of the CDR3 is TGTGCCAGCAGTAGGACTAGCGGGACGGCCGGGGAGCTGTTTTTT. It yields the protein CASSRTSGTAGELFF.

In this sample, this clone turned up a few times. J is TRBJ1-1 and V is TRBV7-3; 7 nucleotides agree with TRBD1. V shed 2 bases and J 0 bases; nucleotides not matched to a gene: 0. Germline CDR1 is SGHTA and CDR2 is FQGTGA. The CDR3 is 14 residues long. The CDR3 DNA sequence: TGTGCCAGCAGCTTAGACAGGGTGAACACTGAAGCTTTCTTT. It encodes CASSLDRVNTEAFF.